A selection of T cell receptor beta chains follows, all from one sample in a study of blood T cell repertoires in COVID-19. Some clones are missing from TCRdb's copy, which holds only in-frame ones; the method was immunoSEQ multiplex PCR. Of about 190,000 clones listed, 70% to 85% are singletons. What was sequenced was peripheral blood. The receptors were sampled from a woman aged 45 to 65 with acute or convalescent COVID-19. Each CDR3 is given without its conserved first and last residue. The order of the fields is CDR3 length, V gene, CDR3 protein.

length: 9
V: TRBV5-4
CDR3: ASSRADTQY

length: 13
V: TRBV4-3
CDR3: ASSRSEGPWETQY

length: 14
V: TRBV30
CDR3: AWSAGQGEVYTEAF

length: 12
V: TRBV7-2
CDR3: ASSSQASGREQF

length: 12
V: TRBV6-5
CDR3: ASRWGGTDNEQF

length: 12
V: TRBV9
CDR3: ASSVGDYTYEQY

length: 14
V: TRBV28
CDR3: ASSSPRASGSGELF

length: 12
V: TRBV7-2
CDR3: ASSLDSSGNTIY

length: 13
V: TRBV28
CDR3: ASSLGGAGANVLT

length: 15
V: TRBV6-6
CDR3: ASSPTGAGFMNTEAF

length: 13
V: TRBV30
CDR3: AWSVGLAGGNEQF

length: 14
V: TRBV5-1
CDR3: ASSAGTGERNSPLH

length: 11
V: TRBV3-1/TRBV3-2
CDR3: ASRTSTGTGYT

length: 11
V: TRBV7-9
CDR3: AHGESSGNTIY

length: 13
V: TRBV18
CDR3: ASSPPMGGGTEAF

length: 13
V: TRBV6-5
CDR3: ASNDSGGFSQPQH

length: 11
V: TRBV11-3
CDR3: ASSYGGVNEQF

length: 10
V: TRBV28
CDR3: ASRNRVGEQF

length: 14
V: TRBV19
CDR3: ASSTLSDSLSTEAF

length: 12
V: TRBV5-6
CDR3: ASTLGGARTEAF

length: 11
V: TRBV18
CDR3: ASSPVTTYEQY

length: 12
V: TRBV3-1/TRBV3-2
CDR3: ASSPNRGKEGYT

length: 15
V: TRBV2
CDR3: ASRRETSGGSRREQY

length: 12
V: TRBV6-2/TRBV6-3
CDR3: ASSLRGQGETQY

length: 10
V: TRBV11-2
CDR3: ASSLFNYEQY

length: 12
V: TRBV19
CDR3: AASGRDRRYEQY

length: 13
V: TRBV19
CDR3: ATEVAGGGNQPQH

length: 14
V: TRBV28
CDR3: ASSNTGGQVTGELF

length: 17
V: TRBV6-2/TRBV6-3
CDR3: ASSSTGTGDLYSNQPQH